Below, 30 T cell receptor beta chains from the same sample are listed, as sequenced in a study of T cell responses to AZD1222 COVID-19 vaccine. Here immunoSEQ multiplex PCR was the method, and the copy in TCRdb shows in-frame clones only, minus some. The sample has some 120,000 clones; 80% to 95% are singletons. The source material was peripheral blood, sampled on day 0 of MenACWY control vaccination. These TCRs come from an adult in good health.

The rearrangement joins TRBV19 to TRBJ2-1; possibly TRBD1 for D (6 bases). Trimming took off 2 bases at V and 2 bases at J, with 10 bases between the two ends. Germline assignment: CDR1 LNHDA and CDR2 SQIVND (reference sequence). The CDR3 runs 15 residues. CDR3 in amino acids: CASSIRGSAYNEQFF. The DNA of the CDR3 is TGTGCCAGTAGTATAAGGGGGAGTGCCTACAATGAGCAGTTCTTC.

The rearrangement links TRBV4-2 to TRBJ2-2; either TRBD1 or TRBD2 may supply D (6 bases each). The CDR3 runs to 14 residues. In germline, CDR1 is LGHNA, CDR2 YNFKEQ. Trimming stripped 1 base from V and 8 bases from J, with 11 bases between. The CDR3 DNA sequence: TGTGCCAGCAGCCAAGCAGGGGAGGAAGGGGAGCTGTTTTTT. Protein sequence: CASSQAGEEGELFF.

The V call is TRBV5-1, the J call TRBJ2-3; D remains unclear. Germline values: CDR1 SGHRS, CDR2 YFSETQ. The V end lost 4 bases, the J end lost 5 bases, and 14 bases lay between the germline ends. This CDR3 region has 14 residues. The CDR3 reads CASSQTSLRDTQYF. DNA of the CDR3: TGCGCCAGCAGCCAGACATCACTCCGAGATACGCAGTATTTT.

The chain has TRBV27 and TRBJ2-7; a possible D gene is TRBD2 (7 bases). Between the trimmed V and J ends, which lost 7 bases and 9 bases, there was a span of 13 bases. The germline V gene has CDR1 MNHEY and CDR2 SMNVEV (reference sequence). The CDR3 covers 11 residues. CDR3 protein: CASKGGEVQYV. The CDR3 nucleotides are TGTGCCAGCAAGGGGGGGGAGGTGCAGTACGTC.

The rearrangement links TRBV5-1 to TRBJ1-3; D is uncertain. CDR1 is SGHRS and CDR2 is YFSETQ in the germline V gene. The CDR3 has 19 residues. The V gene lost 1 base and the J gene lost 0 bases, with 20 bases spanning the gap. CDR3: CASSLLFVPGRNSGNTIYF. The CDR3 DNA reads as TGCGCCAGCAGCTTGCTTTTTGTTCCGGGGAGGAACTCTGGAAACACCATATATTTT.

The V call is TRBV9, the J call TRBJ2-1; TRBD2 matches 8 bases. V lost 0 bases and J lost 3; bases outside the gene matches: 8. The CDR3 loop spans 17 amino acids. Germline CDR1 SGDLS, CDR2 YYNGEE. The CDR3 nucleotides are TGTGCCAGCAGCGTAGGGGAGAGCGGGAGTTTCTACAATGAGCAGTTCTTC. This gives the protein CASSVGESGSFYNEQFF.

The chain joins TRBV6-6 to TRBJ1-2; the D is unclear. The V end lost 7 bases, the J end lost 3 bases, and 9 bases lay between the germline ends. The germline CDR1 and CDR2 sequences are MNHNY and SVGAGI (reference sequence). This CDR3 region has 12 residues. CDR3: CASTGIYYGYTF. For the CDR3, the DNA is TGTGCCAGCACTGGCATCTACTATGGCTACACCTTC.

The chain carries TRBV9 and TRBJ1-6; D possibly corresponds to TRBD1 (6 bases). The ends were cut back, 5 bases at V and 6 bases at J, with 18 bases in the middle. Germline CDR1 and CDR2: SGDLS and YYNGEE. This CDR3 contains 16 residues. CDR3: CASSDHVDRPNSPLHF. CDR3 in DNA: TGTGCCAGCAGTGACCACGTGGACAGACCTAATTCACCCCTCCACTTT.

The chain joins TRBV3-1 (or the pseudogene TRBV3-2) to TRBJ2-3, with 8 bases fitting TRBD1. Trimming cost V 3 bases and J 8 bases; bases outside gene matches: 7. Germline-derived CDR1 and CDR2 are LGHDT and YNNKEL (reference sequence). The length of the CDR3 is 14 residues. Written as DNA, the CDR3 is TGTGCCAGCAGCCACGGGCAGGGGGCTAGTACGCAGTATTTT. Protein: CASSHGQGASTQYF.

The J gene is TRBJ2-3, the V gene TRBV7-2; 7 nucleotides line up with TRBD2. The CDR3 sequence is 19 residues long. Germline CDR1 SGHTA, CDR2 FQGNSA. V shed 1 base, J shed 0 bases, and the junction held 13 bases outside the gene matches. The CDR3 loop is CASSLDGLGGSLSTDTQYF. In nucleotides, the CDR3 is TGTGCCAGCAGCTTAGATGGTCTGGGCGGGAGTCTTAGCACAGATACGCAGTATTTT.

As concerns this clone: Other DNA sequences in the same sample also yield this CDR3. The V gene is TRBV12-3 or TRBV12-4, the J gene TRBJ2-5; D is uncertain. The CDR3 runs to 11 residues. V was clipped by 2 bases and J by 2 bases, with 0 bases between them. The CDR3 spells CASSLQETQYF. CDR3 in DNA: TGTGCCAGCAGTTTACAAGAGACCCAGTACTTC.

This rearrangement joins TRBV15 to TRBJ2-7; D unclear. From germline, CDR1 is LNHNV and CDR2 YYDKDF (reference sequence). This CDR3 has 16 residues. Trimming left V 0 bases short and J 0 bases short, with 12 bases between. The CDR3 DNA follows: TGTGCCACCAGCAGAGATCGCACATTGAGCTCCTACGAGCAGTACTTC. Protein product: CATSRDRTLSSYEQYF.

CDR3 nucleotides: TGTGCCAGTACCCACAGGGCAACTAATGAAAAACTGTTTTTT. It yields the protein CASTHRATNEKLFF. The chain recombines TRBV19 with TRBJ1-4, with D possibly matching TRBD1 (6 bases). The CDR3 extends over 14 amino acids. Trimming removed 7 bases at V and 0 bases at J, with 9 bases between. Germline CDR1 is LNHDA and CDR2 is SQIVND (reference sequence).

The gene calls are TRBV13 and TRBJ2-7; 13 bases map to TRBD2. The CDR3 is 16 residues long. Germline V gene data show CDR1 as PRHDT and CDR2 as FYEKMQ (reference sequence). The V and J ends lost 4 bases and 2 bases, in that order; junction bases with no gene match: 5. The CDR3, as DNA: TGTGCCAGCAGCTACGCAGGGACTAGCGGGGCCTACGAGCAGTACTTC. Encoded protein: CASSYAGTSGAYEQYF.

The CDR3 sequence is CASSLFDPGQRSSTDTQYF. The CDR3 DNA reads TGTGCCAGCAGCTTGTTTGACCCGGGACAGAGATCTAGCACAGATACGCAGTATTTT. The chain combines TRBV5-8 with TRBJ2-3; TRBD1 aligns across 7 bases. The J segment lost 0 bases and the V segment lost 1 base, leaving 14 bases of the junction unmatched. The CDR3 is 19 amino acids. Germline CDR1 is SGHTS and CDR2 is YDEGEE.

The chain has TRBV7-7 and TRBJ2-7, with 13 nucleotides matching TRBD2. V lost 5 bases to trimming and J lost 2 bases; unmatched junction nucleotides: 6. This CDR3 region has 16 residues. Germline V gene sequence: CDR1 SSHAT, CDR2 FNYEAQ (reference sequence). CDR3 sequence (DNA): TGTGCCAGCAGCGCCACTAGCGGGGGGGCTACCTACGAGCAGTACGTC. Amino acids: CASSATSGGATYEQYV.

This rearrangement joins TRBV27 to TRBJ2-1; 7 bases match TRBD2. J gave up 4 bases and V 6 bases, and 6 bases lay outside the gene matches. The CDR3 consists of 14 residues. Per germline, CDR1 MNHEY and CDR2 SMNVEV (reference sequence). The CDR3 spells CASRVGGKYNEQFF. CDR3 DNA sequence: TGTGCCAGCAGGGTGGGAGGGAAATACAATGAGCAGTTCTTC.

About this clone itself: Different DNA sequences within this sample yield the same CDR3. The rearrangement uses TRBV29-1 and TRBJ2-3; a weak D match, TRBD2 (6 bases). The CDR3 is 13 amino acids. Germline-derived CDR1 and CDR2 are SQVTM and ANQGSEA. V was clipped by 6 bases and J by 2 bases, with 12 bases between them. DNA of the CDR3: TGCAGCGTCGGGACTGATTTCACAGATACGCAGTATTTT. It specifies CSVGTDFTDTQYF.

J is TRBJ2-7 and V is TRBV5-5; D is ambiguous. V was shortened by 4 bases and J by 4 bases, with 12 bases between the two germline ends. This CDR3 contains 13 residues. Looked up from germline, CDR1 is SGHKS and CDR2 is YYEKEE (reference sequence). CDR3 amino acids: CASSTTVGYEQYF. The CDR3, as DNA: TGTGCCAGCAGCACCACCGTTGGGTACGAGCAGTACTTC.

The CDR3 bases are TGCGCCAGCAGCCAAGTCTGGTCGCAAGGTCATGGCTACACCTTC. It encodes CASSQVWSQGHGYTF. This sequence joins TRBV4-1 and TRBJ1-2; D gene uncertain. Germline loops: CDR1 MGHRA, CDR2 YSYEKL. The CDR3 runs 15 residues. The ends were cut back, 1 base at V and 6 bases at J, with 15 bases in the middle.

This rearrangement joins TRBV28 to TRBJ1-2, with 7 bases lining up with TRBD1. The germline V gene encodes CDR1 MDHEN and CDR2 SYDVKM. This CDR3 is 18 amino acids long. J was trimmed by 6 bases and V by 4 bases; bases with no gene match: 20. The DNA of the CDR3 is TGTGCCAGCAGTTCCCCCTTAATTTCGACAGGGAAGTTGGATGGCTACACCTTC. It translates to CASSSPLISTGKLDGYTF.

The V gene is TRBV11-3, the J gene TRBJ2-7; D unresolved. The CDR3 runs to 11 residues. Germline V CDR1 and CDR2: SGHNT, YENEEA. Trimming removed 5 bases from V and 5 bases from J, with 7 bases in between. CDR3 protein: CASSLGNEQYF. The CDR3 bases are TGTGCCAGCAGCCTAGGGAACGAGCAGTACTTC.

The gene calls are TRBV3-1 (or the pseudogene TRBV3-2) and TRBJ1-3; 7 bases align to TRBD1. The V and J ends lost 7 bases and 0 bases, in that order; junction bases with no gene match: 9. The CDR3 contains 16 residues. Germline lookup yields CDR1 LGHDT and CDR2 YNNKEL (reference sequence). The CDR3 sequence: CASTITGASSGNTIYF. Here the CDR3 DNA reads TGTGCCAGCACCATCACAGGGGCGAGCTCTGGAAACACCATATATTTT.

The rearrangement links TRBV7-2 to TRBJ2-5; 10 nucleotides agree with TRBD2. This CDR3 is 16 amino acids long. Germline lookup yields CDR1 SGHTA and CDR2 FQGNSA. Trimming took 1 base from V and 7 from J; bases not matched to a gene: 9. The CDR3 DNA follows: TGTGCCAGCAGCTTAGAGGGATCTAGCGGGAGATGGACCCAGTACTTC. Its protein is CASSLEGSSGRWTQYF.

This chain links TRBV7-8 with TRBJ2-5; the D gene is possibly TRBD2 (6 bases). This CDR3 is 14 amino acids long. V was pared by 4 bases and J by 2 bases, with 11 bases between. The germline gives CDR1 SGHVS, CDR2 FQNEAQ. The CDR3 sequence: CASSWGTLQETQYF. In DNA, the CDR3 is TGTGCCAGCAGCTGGGGGACTTTACAAGAGACCCAGTACTTC.

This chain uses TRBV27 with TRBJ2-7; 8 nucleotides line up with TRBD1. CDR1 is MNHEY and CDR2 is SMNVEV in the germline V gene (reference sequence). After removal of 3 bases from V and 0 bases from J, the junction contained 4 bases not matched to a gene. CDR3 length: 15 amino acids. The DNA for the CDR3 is TGTGCCAGCAGTTTGCAGGGGGCGAGCTCCTACGAGCAGTACTTC. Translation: CASSLQGASSYEQYF.

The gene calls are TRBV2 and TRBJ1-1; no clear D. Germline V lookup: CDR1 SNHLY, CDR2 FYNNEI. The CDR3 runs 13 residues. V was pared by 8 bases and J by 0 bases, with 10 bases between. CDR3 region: CASASGMNTEAFF. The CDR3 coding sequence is TGTGCCAGCGCTTCTGGAATGAACACTGAAGCTTTCTTT.

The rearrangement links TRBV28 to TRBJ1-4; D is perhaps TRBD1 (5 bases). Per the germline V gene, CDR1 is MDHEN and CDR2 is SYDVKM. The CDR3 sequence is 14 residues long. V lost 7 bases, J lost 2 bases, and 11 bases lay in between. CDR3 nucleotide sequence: TGTGCCAGCACCTTCGGGGGGACTAATGAAAAACTGTTTTTT. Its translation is CASTFGGTNEKLFF.

Here the CDR3 DNA reads TGTGCCAGCAGCGGCAGGGATTGGGCTGAAGCTTTCTTT. Protein: CASSGRDWAEAFF. The gene calls are TRBV14 and TRBJ1-1; D perhaps matches TRBD1 (5 bases). The length of the CDR3 is 13 residues. With 5 bases removed from V and 6 bases from J, the gap between germline ends came to 13 bases. CDR1 and CDR2 (germline): SGHDN, FVKESK.

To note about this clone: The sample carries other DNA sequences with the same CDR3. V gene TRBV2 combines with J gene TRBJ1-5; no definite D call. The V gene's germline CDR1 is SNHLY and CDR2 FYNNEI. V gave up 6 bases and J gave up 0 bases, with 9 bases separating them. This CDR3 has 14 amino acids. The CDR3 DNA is TGTGCCAGCAGAGCGGATAATAGCAATCAGCCCCAGCATTTT. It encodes CASRADNSNQPQHF.